Shown below are 22 T cell receptor beta chains from a single sample sequenced in a study of blood T cell repertoires in COVID-19. The data were produced by immunoSEQ multiplex PCR, yet TCRdb's version contains in-frame clones alone and is incomplete. The sample includes 90,000 or so clones, about 82% of them seen just once. The sample consisted of peripheral blood. The receptors here all came from a human donor in a cohort sampled during active COVID-19.

This clone appeared a single time. The gene calls are TRBV12-3 or TRBV12-4 and TRBJ2-5; D is possibly TRBD1 (6 bases). The CDR3 is 11 residues long. Trimming removed 5 bases from V and 7 bases from J, with 8 bases in between. For the CDR3, the DNA is TGTGCCAGCAGTGCACAGGGGACCCAGTACTTC. Residues: CASSAQGTQYF.

The V gene is TRBV7-8, the J gene TRBJ1-6; D uncertain. CDR1 and CDR2 from the germline V gene are SGHVS and FQNEAQ. CDR3 length equals 16 residues. The V gene lost 5 bases and the J gene lost 3 bases, with 14 bases spanning the gap. CDR3 region: CASSPPQDFYNSPLHF. As DNA, the CDR3 is TGTGCCAGCAGCCCACCCCAGGACTTCTATAATTCACCCCTCCACTTT. Looking up the rest from reference TRBV7-8 and TRBJ1-6 gives the full variable domain: GAGVSQSPRYKVAKRGQDVALRCDPISGHVSLFWYQQALGQGPEFLTYFQNEAQLDKSGLPSDRFFAERPEGSVSTLKIQRTQQEDSAVYLCASSPPQDFYNSPLHFGNGTRLTVT.

The chain is built from TRBV2 and TRBJ2-7, with 11 bases matching TRBD1. The V segment lost 5 bases and the J segment 2 bases; nucleotides outside the gene matches: 8. This CDR3 is 16 amino acids long. CDR1 is SNHLY, CDR2 FYNNEI, per germline. CDR3 sequence: CASSRTAGQGAYEQYF. The CDR3 bases are TGTGCCAGCAGTAGAACGGCGGGACAGGGGGCCTACGAGCAGTACTTC. The entire variable domain, with the rest obtained from reference TRBV2 and TRBJ2-7, is as follows: EPEVTQTPSHQVTQMGQEVILRCVPISNHLYFYWYRQILGQKVEFLVSFYNNEISEKSEIFDDQFSVERPDGSNFTLKIRSTKLEDSAMYFCASSRTAGQGAYEQYFGPGTRLTVT.

The DNA for the CDR3 is TGTGCCACCTCAAAACGCGGGGGACAGGGGAACTATGGCTACACCTTC. Translation gives CATSKRGGQGNYGYTF. The chain is built from TRBV19 and TRBJ1-2, with 10 bases fitting TRBD1. V gave up 10 bases and J gave up 2 bases; unmatched junction bases: 13. Germline CDR1 LNHDA, CDR2 SQIVND (reference sequence). This CDR3 is built from 16 residues.

The J gene is TRBJ1-1, the V gene TRBV29-1, with 10 bases identical to TRBD1. V dropped 6 bases and J dropped 4; count of bases not matched to a gene: 5. CDR3 length: 13 residues. The germline V gene encodes CDR1 SQVTM and CDR2 ANQGSEA. The CDR3 DNA reads TGCAGCGTGAGGACAGGGGGGTCCACTGAAGCTTTCTTT. It specifies CSVRTGGSTEAFF.

This chain joins TRBV21-1 and TRBJ2-3; whether TRBD1, the table's D call, matches the DNA was not checked. TRBV21-1 is deemed a pseudogene. This CDR3 has 15 amino acids. Here the CDR3 DNA reads TGTGCCAGAATACCACGAGACAGGGGTACAGATACGCAGTATTTT. Translating it yields CARIPRDRGTDTQYF.

The chain recombines TRBV11-2 with TRBJ2-7; TRBD1 aligns across 7 bases. Germline V gene sequence: CDR1 SGHAT, CDR2 FQNNGV. Trimming at V came to 5 bases and at J to 5 bases, leaving 12 bases not matched to a gene. This CDR3 is 15 amino acids long. The chain's CDR3 is CASSRQVQGPDEQYF. Here the CDR3 DNA reads TGTGCCAGCAGCCGTCAGGTACAGGGGCCCGACGAGCAGTACTTC.

The chain couples TRBV2 to TRBJ2-7; TRBD1 matches 7 bases. The germline CDR1 and CDR2 sequences are SNHLY and FYNNEI. With V trimmed by 8 bases and J by 1 base, 8 bases remained unmatched. This CDR3 has 14 residues. The chain's CDR3 is CASQGTGDSYEQYF. The CDR3 DNA is TGTGCCAGCCAAGGCACAGGGGATTCCTACGAGCAGTACTTC.

The CDR3 DNA reads TGTGCCACCGCGACAGGGGGCGGAGGCTACACCTTC. Its protein is CATATGGGGYTF. V and J are TRBV7-2 and TRBJ1-2, with TRBD1 identical over 10 bases. CDR1 is SGHTA and CDR2 is FQGNSA in the germline V gene. After removal of 10 bases from V and 8 bases from J, the junction contained 7 bases not matched to a gene. CDR3 length: 12 amino acids.

The table lists this clone with a few counts. This sequence joins TRBV29-1 and TRBJ2-7; 7 bases are shared with TRBD1. This CDR3 has 12 amino acids. V shed 4 bases and J 1 base; nucleotides not matched to a gene: 1. The germline V gene encodes CDR1 SQVTM and CDR2 ANQGSEA. The CDR3 reads CSVGGQSYEQYF. The CDR3 DNA is TGCAGCGTTGGGGGACAGTCCTACGAGCAGTACTTC.

The chain employs TRBV28 and TRBJ1-1; TRBD1 is a possible D gene (5 bases). Trimming shortened V by 4 bases and J by 1 base, and 7 bases separated the two germline ends. CDR1 is MDHEN, CDR2 SYDVKM, per germline. This CDR3 comprises 13 residues. CDR3 bases: TGTGCCAGCAGTTGGCAGGGGAACACTGAAGCTTTCTTT. Translating it yields CASSWQGNTEAFF.

The rearrangement uses TRBV19 and TRBJ1-3; D is undetermined. Germline assignment: CDR1 LNHDA and CDR2 SQIVND (reference sequence). With 6 bases removed from V and 1 base from J, the gap between germline ends came to 7 bases. The CDR3 length is 13 residues. The CDR3 protein is CASSEHSGNTIYF. CDR3 nucleotide sequence: TGTGCCAGTAGCGAACATTCTGGAAACACCATATATTTT.

The V gene is TRBV12-3 or TRBV12-4, the J gene TRBJ2-7; 7 nucleotides align to TRBD1. V was pared by 2 bases and J by 6 bases, with 4 bases of the junction left unmatched. CDR3 length equals 13 residues. The CDR3: CASSLIQGSEQYF. CDR3 nucleotides: TGTGCCAGCAGTTTAATACAGGGGAGCGAGCAGTACTTC.

This chain uses TRBV7-9 with TRBJ2-5; the match to TRBD1 covers 7 bases. The V segment lost 4 bases and the J segment 5 bases; nucleotides outside the gene matches: 10. Germline values: CDR1 SEHNR, CDR2 FQNEAQ (reference sequence). This CDR3 has 15 amino acids. CDR3 region: CASSSGTEVRETQYF. The CDR3 DNA is TGTGCCAGCAGCTCAGGGACAGAGGTTCGGGAGACCCAGTACTTC.

The CDR3 spells CSHTGTVNTEAFF. In nucleotides, the CDR3 is TGCAGCCATACCGGGACAGTGAACACTGAAGCTTTCTTT. The gene calls are TRBV29-1 and TRBJ1-1, with TRBD1 matching 7 bases. Germline V lookup: CDR1 SQVTM, CDR2 ANQGSEA. There are 13 residues in the CDR3. V was pared by 8 bases and J by 0 bases, with 6 bases of the junction left unmatched.

The chain couples TRBV7-8 to TRBJ1-1; no reliable D call. CDR1 and CDR2 (germline): SGHVS, FQNEAQ. CDR3 size: 16 residues. V was pared by 1 base and J by 2 bases, with 14 bases between. CDR3 bases: TGTGCCAGCAGCTTAGGGACCGGGAACTTTAACACTGAAGCTTTCTTT. It is translated as CASSLGTGNFNTEAFF.

This chain joins TRBV3-1 (or the pseudogene TRBV3-2) and TRBJ1-2; maybe TRBD1 (6 bases). The germline V gene encodes CDR1 LGHDT and CDR2 YNNKEL (reference sequence). V lost 1 base to trimming and J lost 4 bases, with 10 bases between them. The CDR3 covers 14 residues. The CDR3 DNA is TGTGCCAGCAGCCAAGTGGGGGCTGGCTATGGCTACACCTTC. Its translation: CASSQVGAGYGYTF.

The chain carries TRBV6-4 and TRBJ2-1; 9 bases align to TRBD2. Germline CDR1 reads MRHNA; CDR2 reads SNTAGT. Unmatched junction bases numbered 4, after V lost 3 bases and J lost 10 bases. This CDR3 comprises 13 residues. Written as DNA, the CDR3 is TGTGCCAGCAGTGAATATAGCGGGGGCGAGCAGTTCTTC. This sequence encodes CASSEYSGGEQFF.

The CDR3 here is CASSEFTVLQGESQAFF. As DNA, the CDR3 is TGTGCCAGCAGTGAATTTACGGTCTTACAGGGAGAATCACAAGCTTTCTTT. This chain links TRBV2 with TRBJ1-1, with D perhaps TRBD1 (6 bases). The ends were cut back, 2 bases at V and 9 bases at J, with 25 bases in the middle. This CDR3 has 17 residues. Germline CDR1 is SNHLY and CDR2 is FYNNEI.

This chain joins TRBV7-7 and TRBJ2-3; D is unclear. Looked up from germline, CDR1 is SSHAT and CDR2 is FNYEAQ (reference sequence). This CDR3 has 14 residues. V was trimmed by 0 bases and J by 3 bases, leaving 7 bases between them. CDR3 amino acids: CASSLAGRTDTQYF. In DNA, the CDR3 is TGTGCCAGCAGCTTAGCTGGCAGGACAGATACGCAGTATTTT.

This chain connects TRBV18 to TRBJ2-1, with a possible D match to TRBD1 (6 bases). Deletions cut 1 base from V and 1 base from J, with 8 bases between. CDR1 is KGHSH and CDR2 is LQKENI in the germline V gene. CDR3 size: 15 residues. In DNA, the CDR3 is TGTGCCAGCTCACCACTGCAGGGGTCCTACAATGAGCAGTTCTTC. Translating gives CASSPLQGSYNEQFF. The entire variable domain, with the rest obtained from reference TRBV18 and TRBJ2-1, is as follows: NAGVMQNPRHLVRRRGQEARLRCSPMKGHSHVYWYRQLPEEGLKFMVYLQKENIIDESGMPKERFSAEFPKEGPSILRIQQVVRGDSAAYFCASSPLQGSYNEQFFGPGTRLTVL.

In nucleotides, the CDR3 is TGTGCCAGTAGTATCTACCCAGATACGCAGTATTTT. This codes for CASSIYPDTQYF. The rearrangement uses TRBV19 and TRBJ2-3; D gene ambiguous. Germline CDR1 reads LNHDA; CDR2 reads SQIVND (reference sequence). V was cut by 3 bases and J by 4 bases, with 5 bases left in between. This CDR3 region has 12 residues.